Below, one T cell receptor (beta chain) is given with its context. In the original processing: It was from reference gene primer amplification that nucleated cell counts were estimated. The method was immunoSEQ multiplex PCR; TCRdb's version includes in-frame clones alone and lacks a portion of them. V and J calls plus clone size are reproduced from that table; the DNA served to infer D and trimming. The table has around 66,000 clones, about 90% seen once. The entry originates in a study of blood T cell repertoires in COVID-19. The overall study: From T cells, B-cell-depleted T cells, or PBMCs came the material, which was cDNA or gDNA.

J was trimmed by 6 bases and V by 1 base; bases with no gene match: 10. Germline-derived CDR1 and CDR2 are LNHNV and YYDKDF (reference sequence). The CDR3 runs 16 residues. The sequence was obtained from a man in his fifties or sixties with acute or convalescent COVID-19. This chain links TRBV15 with TRBJ2-3, with 7 bases lining up with TRBD2. The sequenced material came from peripheral blood. CDR3 region: CATSRAGGGSPDTQYF. CDR3 sequence (DNA): TGTGCCACCAGCAGAGCTGGGGGGGGGAGTCCTGATACGCAGTATTTT.